The present T cell receptor (beta chain) was sequenced within a study of a mutant IDH1 vaccine in newly diagnosed glioma. Across the whole study: Of treated patients, approximately 62% were men and approximately 40% women, averaging around 39 years.

The time point here: week 5, during vaccination. Every single dose of the vaccine, 300 ug of mutant IDH1 20-mer peptide, came with topical imiquimod. Trimming pared 3 bases from V and 5 bases from J, leaving 8 bases between. The CDR3 is 12 amino acids. Germline V gene sequence: CDR1 WNHNN, CDR2 SYGVQD (reference sequence). On this clone: What it binds is not known.

The assay was immunoSEQ multiplex PCR, and TCRdb's table has in-frame clones only and misses some. The sample yields around 52,000 clones, around 78% seen once. J is TRBJ2-7 and V is TRBV10-1; D gene ambiguous. Source: PBMCs, taken from a glioma patient whose treatment included an IDH1 peptide vaccine. The clonotype originates from a woman in her thirties or forties with glioma. CDR3 loop: CASSDSADEQYF. The CDR3, as DNA: TGCGCCAGCAGTGATTCGGCGGACGAGCAGTACTTC.